Each of the 28 T cell receptor beta chains below was sequenced from the same sample in a study of blood T cell repertoires in COVID-19. Data came from immunoSEQ multiplex PCR; TCRdb stores just in-frame clones and leaves some out. The sample includes approximately 230,000 clones, 88% of them seen just once. Sequencing was carried out using peripheral blood. These receptors all come from a woman in her 40s who had recovered from COVID-19.

The chain couples TRBV5-1 to TRBJ1-2, with D possibly TRBD1 on 6 matching bases. This CDR3 comprises 16 residues. With 3 bases removed from V and 0 bases from J, the gap between germline ends came to 15 bases. CDR1 is SGHRS, CDR2 YFSETQ, per germline. The CDR3 protein is CASSYRVGGANYGYTF. CDR3 nucleotide sequence: TGCGCCAGCAGCTACAGGGTCGGAGGAGCTAACTATGGCTACACCTTC.

The chain links TRBV9 to TRBJ2-6; 12 nucleotides align to TRBD1. Losses at the gene ends were 2 bases for V and 2 bases for J; bases not matched to a gene: 5. CDR3 length equals 18 residues. CDR1 and CDR2 (germline): SGDLS, YYNGEE. CDR3 DNA: TGTGCCAGCAGCGTCGACCGGGACAGGGGGCCTGGGGCCAACGTCCTGACTTTC. This sequence encodes CASSVDRDRGPGANVLTF.

The chain couples TRBV5-4 to TRBJ1-4; the match to TRBD1 covers 8 bases. Germline V lookup: CDR1 SGHNT, CDR2 YYREEE (reference sequence). The CDR3 runs to 15 residues. The trim removed 4 bases at V and 7 bases at J, leaving 9 bases unmatched. The CDR3 loop is CASSRGQGGIEKLFF. The CDR3 DNA sequence: TGTGCCAGCAGCAGAGGACAGGGCGGGATTGAAAAACTGTTTTTT.

The V and J genes are TRBV7-9 and TRBJ2-3, with a tentative D call TRBD2 (6 bases). Germline CDR1 and CDR2: SEHNR and FQNEAQ (reference sequence). This CDR3 comprises 16 residues. The V gene lost 1 base and the J gene lost 4 bases, with 15 bases spanning the gap. The chain's CDR3 is CASSLVTPTGADTQYF. The CDR3 DNA reads as TGTGCCAGCAGCTTAGTTACCCCTACGGGGGCAGATACGCAGTATTTT.

The chain joins TRBV18 to TRBJ1-4, with D possibly being TRBD1 (6 bases). Trimming shortened V by 5 bases and J by 4 bases, and 14 bases separated the two germline ends. CDR3 length: 15 residues. The V gene's germline CDR1 is KGHSH and CDR2 LQKENI. The CDR3 nucleotides read TGTGCCAGCTCAACAGGGCGTGGGGTTAATGAAAAACTGTTTTTT. Its protein is CASSTGRGVNEKLFF.

This clone was seen at least ten times. The gene calls are TRBV4-3 and TRBJ2-7; 11 nucleotides agree with TRBD2. After removal of 4 bases from V and 2 bases from J, the junction contained 7 bases not matched to a gene. The germline CDR1 and CDR2 sequences are LGHNA and YSLEER. The length of the CDR3 is 16 residues. The CDR3 bases are TGCGCCAGCAGCCTCGGACTAGCGGGTGAGACCTACGAGCAGTACTTC. Protein product: CASSLGLAGETYEQYF.

The V gene is TRBV20-1, the J gene TRBJ1-1; 7 positions agree with TRBD1. V lost 6 bases and J lost 10; bases outside the gene matches: 8. Per the germline V gene, CDR1 is DFQATT and CDR2 is SNEGSKA (reference sequence). This CDR3 comprises 11 residues. As DNA, the CDR3 is TGCAGTGCAAAACAGGGGCCCAGAGCTTTCTTT. Amino acids: CSAKQGPRAFF.

This rearrangement joins TRBV12-3 or TRBV12-4 to TRBJ1-5; D is ambiguous. Trimming removed 2 bases at V and 6 bases at J, with 8 bases between. The CDR3 loop spans 13 amino acids. The CDR3 spells CASSLTGTQPQHF. CDR3 nucleotides: TGTGCCAGCAGTTTAACGGGTACTCAGCCCCAGCATTTT.

This clone showed up just a few times. This sequence joins TRBV27 and TRBJ1-1, with 7 nucleotides matching TRBD1. The germline V gene has CDR1 MNHEY and CDR2 SMNVEV (reference sequence). The CDR3 contains 13 residues. V dropped 3 bases and J dropped 7; count of bases not matched to a gene: 5. As DNA, the CDR3 is TGTGCCAGCAGTTTCCGGACAGGCGATGAAGCTTTCTTT. This gives the protein CASSFRTGDEAFF.

The chain joins TRBV20-1 to TRBJ2-7, with 8 bases aligning to TRBD2. This CDR3 has 14 amino acids. The junction had 6 bases not matched to a gene; V was cut back by 3 bases and J by 2 bases. CDR1 is DFQATT and CDR2 is SNEGSKA in the germline V gene (reference sequence). The CDR3 coding sequence is TGCAGTGCTAGTAGGGGACTAGTTCCCTACGAGCAGTACTTC. Amino acids: CSASRGLVPYEQYF.

The genes are TRBV27 and TRBJ2-1; D call uncertain. This CDR3 region has 15 residues. V lost 2 bases and J 4 bases, leaving 12 bases between the germline ends. Germline assignment: CDR1 MNHEY and CDR2 SMNVEV (reference sequence). Here the CDR3 reads CASSLKSPGYNEQFF. The CDR3 DNA reads TGTGCCAGCAGTTTAAAGAGTCCCGGGTACAATGAGCAGTTCTTC.

The J gene is TRBJ1-2, the V gene TRBV25-1; possibly TRBD1 for D (5 bases). CDR3 length: 14 amino acids. V lost 5 bases to trimming and J lost 3 bases, with 13 bases between them. Germline lookup yields CDR1 MGHDK and CDR2 SYGVNS. This chain's CDR3 is CASSPPQGYYGYTF. In DNA form, the CDR3 reads TGTGCCAGCAGTCCTCCCCAGGGCTACTATGGCTACACCTTC.

V and J are TRBV7-2 and TRBJ1-3, with 7 bases lining up with TRBD1. The CDR3 covers 17 residues. In germline, CDR1 is SGHTA, CDR2 FQGNSA. V trimming: 6 bases; J trimming: 2 bases; junction bases outside the gene matches: 13. CDR3 protein: CASSLRNTGETGNTIYF. The DNA of the CDR3 is TGTGCCAGCAGTCTTAGGAATACAGGGGAAACTGGAAACACCATATATTTT.

V gene TRBV11-3 combines with J gene TRBJ2-5; D is perhaps TRBD2 (6 bases). The CDR3 runs to 14 residues. V dropped 3 bases and J dropped 2 bases, with 10 bases sitting between them. Per the germline V gene, CDR1 is SGHNT and CDR2 is YENEEA. The CDR3 spells CASSFRAGQETQYF. CDR3 in DNA: TGTGCCAGCAGCTTCCGCGCGGGACAAGAGACCCAGTACTTC.

This clone was detected once. The chain combines TRBV6-2 or TRBV6-3 with TRBJ1-5, with 7 bases aligning to TRBD1. CDR3 length: 15 amino acids. Per germline, CDR1 MNHEY and CDR2 SVGEGT. The V segment lost 2 bases and the J segment 4 bases; nucleotides outside the gene matches: 5. The CDR3 region is CASSYGDRINQPQHF. CDR3 in DNA: TGTGCCAGCAGTTACGGGGACAGAATTAATCAGCCCCAGCATTTT.

The chain carries TRBV19 and TRBJ2-7; TRBD1 agrees at 9 bases. The V gene end was trimmed by 5 bases and the J gene end by 4 bases; junction bases not matched to a gene: 9. Germline-derived CDR1 and CDR2 are LNHDA and SQIVND (reference sequence). This CDR3 has 15 amino acids. CDR3: CASSPKGTGRYEQYF. The CDR3 bases are TGTGCCAGTAGTCCCAAGGGGACAGGGAGGTACGAGCAGTACTTC.

The V and J genes are TRBV5-5 and TRBJ2-7; 9 bases align to TRBD1. CDR3 size: 14 residues. Germline CDR1 and CDR2: SGHKS and YYEKEE (reference sequence). With 4 bases clipped from V and 3 bases from J, the junction kept 5 bases outside the gene matches. The CDR3 DNA sequence: TGTGCCAGCAGCCTCGGACAGGGGATCTACGAGCAGTACTTC. Translation: CASSLGQGIYEQYF.

The genes are TRBV7-9 and TRBJ2-1; 9 bases match TRBD2. The CDR3 is 16 amino acids. The J segment lost 2 bases and the V segment lost 5 bases, leaving 7 bases of the junction unmatched. CDR1 is SEHNR and CDR2 is FQNEAQ in the germline V gene (reference sequence). This chain's CDR3 is CASSPTIAGAYNEQFF. The CDR3 DNA follows: TGTGCCAGCAGCCCAACTATAGCGGGAGCCTACAATGAGCAGTTCTTC.

V and J are TRBV30 and TRBJ2-3, with 7 bases fitting TRBD2. With 1 base clipped from V and 2 bases from J, the junction kept 6 bases outside the gene matches. CDR3 length equals 15 residues. The germline gives CDR1 GTSNPN, CDR2 SVGIG (reference sequence). In DNA form, the CDR3 reads TGTGCCTGGAGTGGGGAAGCGGGGTTCACAGATACGCAGTATTTT. Protein sequence: CAWSGEAGFTDTQYF.

The chain couples TRBV12-3 or TRBV12-4 to TRBJ1-3, with D possibly being TRBD1 (5 bases). There are 13 residues in the CDR3. Trimming took 3 bases from V and 8 from J, leaving 11 bases between them. The CDR3 spells CASSFEGADTIYF. In DNA form, the CDR3 reads TGTGCCAGCAGTTTTGAAGGGGCGGACACCATATATTTT.

The rearrangement joins TRBV5-6 to TRBJ2-7, with D tentatively TRBD1 (6 bases). Germline-derived CDR1 and CDR2 are SGHDT and YYEEEE. The CDR3 is made up of 15 amino acids. V was pared by 0 bases and J by 1 base, with 11 bases between. CDR3 bases: TGTGCCAGCAGCTTGGCCTTCAGGGGATCCTACGAGCAGTACTTC. Protein sequence: CASSLAFRGSYEQYF.

V usage is TRBV2 and J usage is TRBJ2-2; 9 bases map to TRBD1. The germline V gene has CDR1 SNHLY and CDR2 FYNNEI. The length of the CDR3 is 15 residues. The V segment lost 4 bases and the J segment 7 bases; nucleotides outside the gene matches: 7. This CDR3 reads CASSAVTGGLGELFF. In DNA form, the CDR3 reads TGTGCCAGCAGTGCTGTTACAGGGGGCCTCGGGGAGCTGTTTTTT.

This chain uses TRBV7-9 with TRBJ2-1; 7 bases line up with TRBD2. V dropped 1 base and J dropped 13; count of bases not matched to a gene: 10. CDR1 is SEHNR, CDR2 FQNEAQ, per germline (reference sequence). The CDR3 extends over 14 amino acids. In nucleotides, the CDR3 is TGTGCCAGCAGCTTAGGGGGTCTAGCGGCCGACCAGTTCTTC. Protein sequence: CASSLGGLAADQFF.

The rearrangement uses TRBV7-9 and TRBJ2-3, with TRBD1 identical over 9 bases. Germline lookup yields CDR1 SEHNR and CDR2 FQNEAQ (reference sequence). V lost 1 base and J lost 2; bases outside the gene matches: 4. The CDR3 spans 16 residues. The CDR3 spells CASSLGDRAATDTQYF. CDR3 coding DNA: TGTGCCAGCAGCTTAGGGGACAGGGCGGCCACAGATACGCAGTATTTT.

The chain employs TRBV5-6 and TRBJ2-7; maybe TRBD1 (9 bases). Trimming stripped 5 bases from V and 5 bases from J, with 23 bases between. Germline values: CDR1 SGHDT, CDR2 YYEEEE. The CDR3 sequence is 16 residues long. The DNA of the CDR3 is TGTGCCAGCAGTCCGGGAGGGGGACAGGGTTTACACGAGCAGTACTTC. Translated: CASSPGGGQGLHEQYF.

V usage is TRBV29-1 and J usage is TRBJ2-1; TRBD2 aligns across 10 bases. Trimming cost V 3 bases and J 10 bases; bases outside gene matches: 9. This CDR3 has 14 amino acids. Germline CDR1 is SQVTM and CDR2 is ANQGSEA. This CDR3 is CSVDLLAGPTEQFF. The CDR3 nucleotides read TGCAGCGTTGACCTACTAGCGGGACCCACCGAGCAGTTCTTC.

V is TRBV14 and J is TRBJ1-2; possibly TRBD1 for D (6 bases). The V and J ends lost 4 bases and 4 bases respectively, with 16 bases between them. The length of the CDR3 is 15 residues. The germline CDR1 and CDR2 sequences are SGHDN and FVKESK. The CDR3 here is CASSRTGRAGYGYTF. Here the CDR3 DNA reads TGTGCCAGCAGCCGAACAGGGAGGGCCGGCTATGGCTACACCTTC.

This clone was counted between two and nine times. The genes are TRBV7-2 and TRBJ1-5, with a weak D call TRBD1 (5 bases). CDR3 size: 14 residues. The V gene's germline CDR1 is SGHTA and CDR2 FQGNSA. Trimming pared 5 bases from V and 5 bases from J, leaving 13 bases between. This chain's CDR3 is CASSGAGGDQPQHF. The CDR3 bases are TGTGCCAGCAGCGGGGCTGGAGGGGATCAGCCCCAGCATTTT. Complete variable domain (other parts from reference TRBV7-2 and TRBJ1-5): GAGVSQSPSNKVTEKGKDVELRCDPISGHTALYWYRQSLGQGLEFLIYFQGNSAPDKSGLPSDRFSAERTGGSVSTLTIQRTQQEDSAVYLCASSGAGGDQPQHFGDGTRLSIL.